Below, 24 T cell receptor beta chains from the same sample are listed, as sequenced in a study of Graves' ophthalmopathy and Graves' hyperthyroidism. RNA transcripts were the source from which TCR beta CDR3 regions were amplified. HTBI-primed first-round RT-PCR preceded second-round multiplex PCR. TCRdb analysed the multiplex PCR reads with MiXCR anew, one entry per CDR3 protein. This table has 500,000 to 700,000 distinct CDR3 sequences, 22% appearing once. The specimen sequenced was peripheral blood. These receptor sequences come from a woman in her late teens or twenties with stable Graves' hyperthyroidism. Some clones in this sample may be carry-over from other donors' samples.

There are a few counts of this clonotype. CDR3 nucleotide sequence: TGCAGTGCCCTGGGACTTGACCTTAGGGAGACCCAGTACTTC. Translating it yields CSALGLDLRETQYF. The rearrangement links TRBV20-1 to TRBJ2-5, with a tentative D call TRBD2 (6 bases). The CDR3 spans 14 residues. Germline V lookup: CDR1 DFQATT, CDR2 SNEGSKA (reference sequence). V gave up 6 bases and J gave up 5 bases, with 19 bases separating them.

The chain recombines TRBV11-2 with TRBJ2-5, with TRBD2 matching over 8 bases. The CDR3 length is 19 residues. Germline CDR1 is SGHAT and CDR2 is FQNNGV. V lost 2 bases, J lost 2 bases, and 16 bases stayed unmatched. The CDR3 coding sequence is TGTGCCAGCAGCTTATACGGTAGCGGGATGGGGCCCCCACAAGAGACCCAGTACTTC. Protein: CASSLYGSGMGPPQETQYF.

In its sample, this clonotype was seen many times. This rearrangement joins TRBV19 to TRBJ2-2, with TRBD2 identical over 7 bases. This CDR3 region has 18 residues. Germline CDR1 and CDR2: LNHDA and SQIVND (reference sequence). The J segment lost 1 base and the V segment lost 0 bases, leaving 8 bases of the junction unmatched. CDR3 in amino acids: CASSIDLWGGRNTGELFF. For the CDR3, the DNA is TGTGCCAGTAGTATAGATCTATGGGGGGGTCGGAACACCGGGGAGCTGTTTTTT.

This clonotype is a singleton in its sample. This sequence joins TRBV15 and TRBJ1-5; D uncertain. V dropped 3 bases and J dropped 5 bases, with 8 bases sitting between them. Germline V CDR1 and CDR2: LNHNV, YYDKDF (reference sequence). The CDR3 is 13 amino acids. The CDR3 coding sequence is TGTGCCACCAGCAGGGCCCAGTATCAGCCCCAGCATTTT. Its translation: CATSRAQYQPQHF.

In this sample, this clonotype turned up many times. The J gene is TRBJ1-5, the V gene TRBV19; D unclear. The CDR3 has 16 residues. The germline V gene encodes CDR1 LNHDA and CDR2 SQIVND (reference sequence). V was pared by 0 bases and J by 4 bases, with 13 bases between. Here the CDR3 reads CASSIDLVQENQPQHF. CDR3 nucleotide sequence: TGTGCCAGTAGTATAGATCTTGTGCAGGAAAATCAGCCCCAGCATTTT.

In its sample, this clonotype was seen many times. J is TRBJ2-7 and V is TRBV27; D not certain. Germline CDR1 and CDR2: MNHEY and SMNVEV (reference sequence). The CDR3 spans 15 residues. Trimming removed 5 bases from V and 3 bases from J, with 17 bases in between. Here the CDR3 DNA reads TGTGCCAGCAGTCCCCTATATACCGATTTCTACGAGCAGTACTTC. Translated: CASSPLYTDFYEQYF.

The CDR3 DNA sequence: TGTGCCAGCAGTTTATACGAGGGCGTCAGCGAGCAGTACTTC. It encodes CASSLYEGVSEQYF. The chain combines TRBV27 with TRBJ2-7; maybe TRBD2 (5 bases). The germline V and J ends were trimmed by 1 base and 6 bases, with 13 bases remaining between them. There are 14 residues in the CDR3. CDR1 MNHEY and CDR2 SMNVEV come from the germline V gene (reference sequence).

A few counts support this clonotype. Given a much more abundant clone one base away, this may be a read error. CDR3 DNA: TGCGGTGCTAGCCGTAATCTACAGGGAGGCTTTGGCTACACCTTC. Translated, it gives CGASRNLQGGFGYTF. V usage is TRBV20-1 and J usage is TRBJ1-2, with D possibly matching TRBD1 (6 bases). Germline CDR1 is DFQATT and CDR2 is SNEGSKA (reference sequence). This CDR3 spans 15 amino acids.

This clonotype turned up a few times. The chain carries TRBV30 and TRBJ1-5; weak D call: TRBD1 (5 bases). Trimming stripped 0 bases from V and 2 bases from J, with 11 bases between. The CDR3 length is 15 residues. Germline V gene data show CDR1 as GTSNPN and CDR2 as SVGIG (reference sequence). CDR3 in DNA: TGTGCCTGGAGTGTAACAGGCCGGGGCAATCAGCCCCAGCATTTT. As protein: CAWSVTGRGNQPQHF.

This clonotype has more than one count but fewer than ten. V is TRBV6-5 and J is TRBJ2-5; the D is unclear. Germline-derived CDR1 and CDR2 are MNHEY and SVGAGI. The V and J ends lost 4 bases and 2 bases respectively, with 11 bases between them. CDR3 length: 14 amino acids. The CDR3, as DNA: TGTGCCAGCAGTTTTGGCAGAAATCAAGAGACCCAGTACTTC. This encodes CASSFGRNQETQYF.

A remark on this clonotype: An end of the junction differs from the germline gene, which may be a read error. This sequence joins TRBV18 and TRBJ2-7; 13 bases are shared with TRBD2. The CDR3 totals 15 residues. The germline V gene encodes CDR1 KGHSH and CDR2 LQKENI. The CDR3 DNA sequence: TGTGCCAGCTCACCCGGACTAGCGGGAGTTGTAAAGGAGCACTTC. It encodes CASSPGLAGVVKEHF.

The chain has TRBV7-8 and TRBJ2-5; D could derive from TRBD1 or TRBD2 (5 bases each). This CDR3 contains 17 residues. The germline CDR1 and CDR2 sequences are SGHVS and FQNEAQ. The V end lost 9 bases, the J end lost 5 bases, and 28 bases lay between the germline ends. This chain's CDR3 is CASQSRAGNSRRETQYF. The CDR3 DNA sequence: TGTGCCAGTCAATCGAGGGCAGGGAACTCTCGGCGGGAGACCCAGTACTTC.

This clonotype was detected ten times or more. In nucleotides, the CDR3 is TGTGCCAGCAGTTCCAGGGAGACCTATGGCTACACCTTC. This sequence encodes CASSSRETYGYTF. The rearrangement links TRBV27 to TRBJ1-2, with a tentative D call TRBD1 (5 bases). Trimming removed 4 bases at V and 4 bases at J, with 10 bases between. This CDR3 is built from 13 residues. Germline assignment: CDR1 MNHEY and CDR2 SMNVEV (reference sequence).

This clonotype has just one count. The chain is built from TRBV20-1 and TRBJ1-1; D not resolved. The CDR3 has 15 amino acids. V shed 0 bases and J shed 5 bases, with 16 bases lying between them. Germline-derived CDR1 and CDR2 are DFQATT and SNEGSKA (reference sequence). The chain's CDR3 is CSARDFEPRWTEAFF. The CDR3, as DNA: TGCAGTGCTAGAGATTTCGAACCCCGGTGGACTGAAGCTTTCTTT.

This clonotype was seen ten or more times. The chain is built from TRBV12-3 or TRBV12-4 and TRBJ2-5; 7 nucleotides match TRBD1. V lost 6 bases to trimming and J lost 5 bases; unmatched junction nucleotides: 9. The CDR3 is made up of 14 amino acids. The CDR3 sequence: CASRLQGMSETQYF. CDR3 DNA: TGTGCCAGCAGACTACAGGGGATGAGTGAGACCCAGTACTTC.

This clonotype was seen repeatedly, ten times or more. The chain employs TRBV20-1 and TRBJ2-7; D is unresolved. V lost 2 bases and J lost 3, with 11 bases in between. The CDR3 totals 13 residues. CDR1 and CDR2 from the germline V gene are DFQATT and SNEGSKA (reference sequence). This CDR3 is CSARPRAFYEQYF. CDR3 bases: TGCAGTGCTAGACCTCGGGCTTTCTACGAGCAGTACTTC.

This clonotype has ten or more counts. The chain employs TRBV7-2 and TRBJ1-5, with 9 bases that match TRBD1. Germline V gene sequence: CDR1 SGHTA, CDR2 FQGNSA. V was clipped by 0 bases and J by 2 bases; unmatched bases: 8. This CDR3 is 18 amino acids long. The CDR3 DNA sequence: TGTGCCAGCAGCTTAGCGCCGTACAGGGGGCGAGGCAATCAGCCCCAGCATTTT. Translation: CASSLAPYRGRGNQPQHF.

This clonotype turned up a few times. The V call is TRBV27, the J call TRBJ1-5; a weak D match, TRBD1 (5 bases). Germline CDR1 reads MNHEY; CDR2 reads SMNVEV (reference sequence). CDR3 size: 15 residues. V was trimmed by 5 bases and J by 10 bases, leaving 21 bases between them. CDR3 region: CASSPHGNRDSPQHF. As DNA, the CDR3 is TGTGCCAGCAGTCCCCACGGAAACCGGGACTCACCCCAGCATTTT.

V and J are TRBV27 and TRBJ2-2, with a weak D call TRBD2 (5 bases). The V gene lost 3 bases and the J gene lost 5 bases, with 16 bases spanning the gap. This CDR3 spans 16 amino acids. Germline V lookup: CDR1 MNHEY, CDR2 SMNVEV (reference sequence). CDR3 sequence (DNA): TGTGCCAGCAGTTTTCTAGCCAGCGGTGGGACCGGGGAGCTGTTTTTT. Translating it yields CASSFLASGGTGELFF.

The sample holds many counts of this clonotype. V gene TRBV4-1 combines with J gene TRBJ2-5; TRBD2 agrees at 8 bases. The V and J ends lost 1 base and 5 bases, in that order; junction bases with no gene match: 3. The CDR3 totals 14 residues. Per germline, CDR1 MGHRA and CDR2 YSYEKL. In nucleotides, the CDR3 is TGCGCCAGCAGCCAAGTGGGACTAGTCGAGACCCAGTACTTC. It codes for CASSQVGLVETQYF.

In this sample, this clonotype turned up many times. The chain combines TRBV30 with TRBJ2-2; TRBD2 might be the D (6 bases). The V gene's germline CDR1 is GTSNPN and CDR2 SVGIG (reference sequence). The ends were cut back, 8 bases at V and 9 bases at J, with 10 bases in the middle. This CDR3 comprises 10 residues. CDR3 amino acids: CAGGRRELFF. The CDR3 DNA reads TGTGCCGGAGGGAGACGGGAGCTGTTTTTT. The whole variable domain, filled in from reference TRBV30 and TRBJ2-2, reads SQTIHQWPATLVQPVGSPLSLECTVEGTSNPNLYWYRQAAGRGLQLLFYSVGIGQISSEVPQNLSASRPQDRQFILSSKKLLLSDSGFYLCAGGRRELFFGEGSRLTVL.

The chain recombines TRBV12-3 or TRBV12-4 with TRBJ2-7; TRBD2 aligns across 9 bases. The V and J ends lost 1 base and 4 bases, in that order; junction bases with no gene match: 5. This CDR3 comprises 15 residues. The DNA of the CDR3 is TGTGCCAGCAGTTTAGTAGCGGGAGAGGTATACGAGCAGTACTTC. Its protein is CASSLVAGEVYEQYF.

There are a few counts of this clonotype. The chain carries TRBV6-5 and TRBJ1-2; D is uncertain. This CDR3 has 13 amino acids. The germline V gene has CDR1 MNHEY and CDR2 SVGAGI. V gave up 4 bases and J gave up 3 bases, with 9 bases separating them. CDR3 residues: CASSLSQYYGYTF. The DNA of the CDR3 is TGTGCCAGCAGTTTGTCTCAGTACTATGGCTACACCTTC.

This clonotype was observed a few times. V is TRBV5-6 and J is TRBJ2-5, with TRBD1 matching over 7 bases. The J segment lost 1 base and the V segment lost 2 bases, leaving 8 bases of the junction unmatched. This CDR3 region has 16 residues. Germline V CDR1 and CDR2: SGHDT, YYEEEE. The CDR3 DNA follows: TGTGCCAGCAGCTTTTTTGGGACAGCTACCCAAGAGACCCAGTACTTC. This sequence encodes CASSFFGTATQETQYF.